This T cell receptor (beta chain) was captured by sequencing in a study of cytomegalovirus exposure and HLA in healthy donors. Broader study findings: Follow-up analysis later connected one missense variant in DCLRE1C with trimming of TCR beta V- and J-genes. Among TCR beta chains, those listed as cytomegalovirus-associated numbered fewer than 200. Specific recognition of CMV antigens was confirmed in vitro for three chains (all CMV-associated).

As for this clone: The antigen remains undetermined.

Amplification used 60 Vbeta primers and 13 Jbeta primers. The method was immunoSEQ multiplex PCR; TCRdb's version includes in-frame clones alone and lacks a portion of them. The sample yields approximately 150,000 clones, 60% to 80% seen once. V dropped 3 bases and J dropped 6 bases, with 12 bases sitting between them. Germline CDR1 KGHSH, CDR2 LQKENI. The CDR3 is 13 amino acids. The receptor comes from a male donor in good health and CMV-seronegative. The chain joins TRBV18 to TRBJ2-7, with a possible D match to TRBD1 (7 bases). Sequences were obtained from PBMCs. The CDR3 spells CASSPQGGGEQYF. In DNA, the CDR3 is TGTGCCAGCTCACCTCAGGGGGGTGGCGAGCAGTACTTC.